Listed here are 26 T cell receptor beta chains from one sample, sequenced in a study of Ad26.COV2.S vaccination and SARS-CoV-2 variants. This table comes from immunoSEQ multiplex PCR, and its TCRdb copy is limited to in-frame clones, with some not included. The data show about 350,000 clones, with approximately 86% seen just once and about 10% held by the top ten. Treatment described: roughly 19 received Ad26.COV2.S at low or high dose, single or two shots; roughly five received placebo; per-sample allocation not given. Sample collection was performed on day 63 after the first vaccine or placebo injection. The source material was peripheral blood, sampled in a trial of Ad26.COV2.S vaccine versus placebo. These receptors were taken from a person aged 18 to 65 who received the Ad26.COV2.S COVID-19 vaccine or a placebo.

The chain recombines TRBV19 with TRBJ1-4; tentative D call: TRBD1 (6 bases). Per the germline V gene, CDR1 is LNHDA and CDR2 is SQIVND (reference sequence). The CDR3 is 15 residues long. V was cut by 6 bases and J by 4 bases, with 15 bases left in between. The CDR3 is CASRQLTGSNEKLFF. The CDR3 DNA reads TGTGCCAGTAGACAGCTCACAGGGAGTAATGAAAAACTGTTTTTT.

The rearrangement links TRBV9 to TRBJ1-4; no clear D. Trimming left V 2 bases short and J 6 bases short, with 11 bases between. Germline CDR1 and CDR2: SGDLS and YYNGEE. The CDR3 has 14 residues. In DNA, the CDR3 is TGTGCCAGCAGCGTCGGAACACCTTATGAAAAACTGTTTTTT. This codes for CASSVGTPYEKLFF.

The J gene is TRBJ2-3, the V gene TRBV7-9, with unresolved D. Between the trimmed V and J ends, which lost 5 bases and 3 bases, there was a span of 21 bases. CDR1 is SEHNR and CDR2 is FQNEAQ in the germline V gene (reference sequence). The CDR3 contains 17 residues. Here the CDR3 reads CASSPLRSSFETDTQYF. The CDR3 bases are TGTGCCAGCAGCCCTTTGAGAAGTTCGTTTGAGACAGATACGCAGTATTTT.

The genes are TRBV28 and TRBJ1-6; TRBD1 matches at 10 bases. V shed 9 bases and J 10 bases; nucleotides not matched to a gene: 12. The germline CDR1 and CDR2 sequences are MDHEN and SYDVKM. The CDR3 extends over 15 amino acids. This CDR3 reads CASQTIGTGVSPLHF. The CDR3 coding sequence is TGTGCCAGTCAAACTATCGGGACAGGGGTCTCACCCCTCCACTTT.

This chain uses TRBV10-1 with TRBJ1-2; maybe TRBD1 (5 bases). Germline CDR1 is WNHNN and CDR2 is SYGVQD (reference sequence). Trimming removed 5 bases at V and 8 bases at J, with 15 bases between. The CDR3 is made up of 13 amino acids. The CDR3 nucleotides are TGCGCCAGCAGTTTCGACAGAGAGGGAGGCTACACCTTC. It translates to CASSFDREGGYTF.

The chain recombines TRBV3-1 (or the pseudogene TRBV3-2) with TRBJ1-5, with D unresolved. Germline CDR1 and CDR2: LGHDT and YNNKEL (reference sequence). The CDR3 sequence is 14 residues long. Trimming shortened V by 4 bases and J by 0 bases, and 7 bases separated the two germline ends. CDR3 amino acids: CASSRVYSNQPQHF. In DNA form, the CDR3 reads TGTGCCAGCAGCCGCGTGTATAGCAATCAGCCCCAGCATTTT.

The V and J genes are TRBV5-1 and TRBJ2-5; D might be TRBD2 (5 bases). Germline V gene lookup returns CDR1 SGHRS and CDR2 YFSETQ. This CDR3 is 15 amino acids long. V dropped 4 bases and J dropped 5 bases, with 18 bases sitting between them. The CDR3 DNA sequence: TGCGCCAGCAGCCCCGGACTGTACGACACGGAGACCCAGTACTTC. It is translated as CASSPGLYDTETQYF.

This clone was seen only once. This sequence joins TRBV2 and TRBJ2-3; maybe TRBD2 (7 bases). The CDR3 has 13 residues. Germline-derived CDR1 and CDR2 are SNHLY and FYNNEI. V was cut by 7 bases and J by 2 bases, with 10 bases left in between. The DNA for the CDR3 is TGTGCCAGCACGGGGGGCTTCACAGATACGCAGTATTTT. As protein: CASTGGFTDTQYF.

This chain connects TRBV5-1 to TRBJ2-5; D might be TRBD1 or TRBD2, each matching 5 bases. Trimming shortened V by 4 bases and J by 5 bases, and 15 bases separated the two germline ends. Germline V gene data show CDR1 as SGHRS and CDR2 as YFSETQ. The CDR3 is 14 residues long. The CDR3 DNA is TGCGCCAGCAGCCCATGGACGGGGCGGGAGACCCAGTACTTC. Protein sequence: CASSPWTGRETQYF.

This clone was observed a single time. V and J are TRBV2 and TRBJ1-2, with D hard to call. CDR1 SNHLY and CDR2 FYNNEI come from the germline V gene. The ends were cut back, 7 bases at V and 6 bases at J, with 12 bases in the middle. This CDR3 has 12 amino acids. The CDR3 DNA sequence: TGTGCCAGCAAGGTCGGGGAAGATGGCTACACCTTC. Encoded protein: CASKVGEDGYTF.

This chain uses TRBV5-1 with TRBJ1-5; TRBD1 agrees at 7 bases. From germline, CDR1 is SGHRS and CDR2 YFSETQ. The V gene end was trimmed by 0 bases and the J gene end by 7 bases; junction bases not matched to a gene: 10. CDR3 size: 16 residues. As DNA, the CDR3 is TGCGCCAGCAGCTTGGGGCCCACAGGGGTGGAACAGCCCCAGCATTTT. Protein: CASSLGPTGVEQPQHF.

The rearrangement uses TRBV24-1 and TRBJ2-7; the match to TRBD1 covers 9 bases. J gave up 3 bases and V 4 bases, and 3 bases lay outside the gene matches. This CDR3 spans 14 amino acids. Per germline, CDR1 KGHDR and CDR2 SFDVKD. CDR3 loop: CATSDPTGGYEQYF. CDR3 in DNA: TGTGCCACCAGTGACCCGACAGGGGGCTACGAGCAGTACTTC.

The rearrangement joins TRBV2 to TRBJ2-3; 8 bases are shared with TRBD1. Germline CDR1 reads SNHLY; CDR2 reads FYNNEI. The CDR3 has 14 residues. Trimming removed 6 bases from V and 4 bases from J; junction bases left unmatched: 6. CDR3 amino acids: CASRGLRGPDTQYF. The CDR3 DNA is TGTGCCAGCAGAGGGCTCAGGGGGCCAGATACGCAGTATTTT.

The CDR3 reads CASSLGGEQYF. The CDR3, as DNA: TGTGCCAGCAGCTTAGGGGGCGAGCAGTACTTC. The chain has TRBV5-4 and TRBJ2-7; tentative D call: TRBD1 (6 bases). V was pared by 2 bases and J by 6 bases, with 6 bases between. Per germline, CDR1 SGHNT and CDR2 YYREEE (reference sequence). The CDR3 is 11 amino acids.

This chain links TRBV28 with TRBJ1-6; 7 positions agree with TRBD1. J gave up 11 bases and V 2 bases, and 6 bases lay outside the gene matches. The germline V gene encodes CDR1 MDHEN and CDR2 SYDVKM. This CDR3 has 14 residues. Here the CDR3 reads CASSLARGSTPLHF. CDR3 DNA sequence: TGTGCCAGCAGTTTAGCCAGGGGGTCTACACCCCTCCACTTT.

The V and J genes are TRBV6-2 or TRBV6-3 and TRBJ2-1, with D unresolved. This CDR3 has 15 residues. The germline CDR1 and CDR2 sequences are MNHEY and SVGEGT. With 5 bases removed from V and 2 bases from J, the gap between germline ends came to 13 bases. The CDR3 reads CASSTRSPPYNEQFF. In DNA form, the CDR3 reads TGTGCCAGCAGTACCCGGTCTCCCCCCTACAATGAGCAGTTCTTC.

The CDR3, as DNA: TGTGCCAGCAGCCGTGGACAAGTCCTCTCTGGAAACACCATATATTTT. Translated: CASSRGQVLSGNTIYF. The chain employs TRBV14 and TRBJ1-3; weak D call: TRBD1 (5 bases). CDR3 length equals 16 residues. The V end was cut by 4 bases, the J end by 0 bases, with 13 bases between. Germline V gene lookup returns CDR1 SGHDN and CDR2 FVKESK.

The chain carries TRBV5-1 and TRBJ1-2, with D unresolved. CDR3 length equals 14 residues. V shed 1 base and J shed 0 bases, with 7 bases lying between them. Looked up from germline, CDR1 is SGHRS and CDR2 is YFSETQ. Here the CDR3 DNA reads TGCGCCAGCAGCTTGACGGCAGCTAACTATGGCTACACCTTC. It yields the protein CASSLTAANYGYTF.

This chain connects TRBV6-6 to TRBJ2-7; no clear D. Germline CDR1 and CDR2: MNHNY and SVGAGI (reference sequence). Trimming shortened V by 6 bases and J by 0 bases, and 12 bases separated the two germline ends. The CDR3 length is 14 residues. CDR3 coding DNA: TGTGCCAGCAGCTTCAGGCGCCACTCCTACGAGCAGTACTTC. Amino acid sequence: CASSFRRHSYEQYF.

The rearrangement joins TRBV3-1 (or the pseudogene TRBV3-2) to TRBJ2-2; D perhaps matches TRBD2 (5 bases). The CDR3 is made up of 12 amino acids. Germline assignment: CDR1 LGHDT and CDR2 YNNKEL (reference sequence). V gave up 4 bases and J gave up 6 bases, with 6 bases separating them. The CDR3 loop reads CASSLDSGELFF. CDR3 DNA sequence: TGTGCCAGCAGCCTGGACTCCGGGGAGCTGTTTTTT.

The chain uses TRBV6-5 and TRBJ2-7; D possibly uses TRBD1 or TRBD2 (5 bases each). CDR3 size: 15 residues. Germline values: CDR1 MNHEY, CDR2 SVGAGI. The V gene lost 2 bases and the J gene lost 5 bases, with 16 bases spanning the gap. CDR3 residues: CASSYRLGRDHEQYF. The DNA of the CDR3 is TGTGCCAGCAGTTACCGCTTGGGCAGGGACCACGAGCAGTACTTC.

The chain links TRBV7-3 to TRBJ2-1; weak D call: TRBD2 (6 bases). The CDR3 is 16 amino acids. The V gene lost 5 bases and the J gene lost 6 bases, with 20 bases spanning the gap. The germline CDR1 and CDR2 sequences are SGHTA and FQGTGA. The CDR3 spells CASSPTGTSTVNEQFF. The CDR3, as DNA: TGTGCCAGCAGCCCAACCGGGACTTCAACTGTCAATGAGCAGTTCTTC.

V gene TRBV28 combines with J gene TRBJ1-3; TRBD1 matches at 8 bases. J gave up 5 bases and V 4 bases, and 7 bases lay outside the gene matches. Germline CDR1 and CDR2: MDHEN and SYDVKM. The CDR3 sequence is 15 residues long. The CDR3: CASSSLTGGRNTIYF. CDR3 nucleotide sequence: TGTGCCAGCAGTTCCCTAACAGGGGGGCGAAACACCATATATTTT.

J is TRBJ1-5 and V is TRBV4-2, with no clear D. The CDR3 has 13 amino acids. The germline V gene has CDR1 LGHNA and CDR2 YNFKEQ. V lost 1 base and J 4 bases, leaving 5 bases between the germline ends. CDR3 protein: CASSQVMNQPQHF. Written as DNA, the CDR3 is TGTGCCAGCAGCCAAGTGATGAATCAGCCCCAGCATTTT.

The chain has TRBV7-2 and TRBJ2-3; 9 positions match TRBD2. V was clipped by 5 bases and J by 6 bases; unmatched bases: 9. In germline, CDR1 is SGHTA, CDR2 FQGNSA. The CDR3 contains 15 residues. The CDR3 DNA reads as TGTGCCAGCAGCCAGGCCCTAGCGGGGTCCGATACGCAGTATTTT. Amino acids: CASSQALAGSDTQYF.

The CDR3 reads CASSSRGNRDNEQFF. In nucleotides, the CDR3 is TGTGCCAGCAGCTCTCGAGGTAACAGAGACAATGAGCAGTTCTTC. The chain carries TRBV7-2 and TRBJ2-1; D uncertain. The V gene's germline CDR1 is SGHTA and CDR2 FQGNSA. The CDR3 is 15 residues long. Trimming removed 4 bases from V and 5 bases from J, with 15 bases in between.